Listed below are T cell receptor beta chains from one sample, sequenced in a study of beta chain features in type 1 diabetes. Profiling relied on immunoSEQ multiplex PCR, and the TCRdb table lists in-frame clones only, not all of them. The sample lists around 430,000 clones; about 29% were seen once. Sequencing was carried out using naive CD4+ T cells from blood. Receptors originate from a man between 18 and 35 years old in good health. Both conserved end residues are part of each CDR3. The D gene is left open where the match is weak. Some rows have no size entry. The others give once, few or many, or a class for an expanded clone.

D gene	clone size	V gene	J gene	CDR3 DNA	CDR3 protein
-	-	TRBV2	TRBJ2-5	TGTGCCAGCAGCGGTAGCGTGAAAGAGACCCAGTACTTC	CASSGSVKETQYF
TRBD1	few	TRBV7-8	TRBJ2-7	TGTGCCAGCAGCTTGGGGGGGACAGGGTCCTCCTACGAGCAGTACTTC	CASSLGGTGSSYEQYF
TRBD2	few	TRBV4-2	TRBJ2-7	TGTGCCAGCAGCGAGACTAGCGGGAGCTTTTACGAGCAGTACTTC	CASSETSGSFYEQYF
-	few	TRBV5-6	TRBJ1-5	TGTGCCAGCAGCGATTTGCGGACAGGCAATCAGCCCCAGCATTTT	CASSDLRTGNQPQHF
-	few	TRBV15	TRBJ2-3	TGTGCCACCAGCAGAGAATTAACACTCCTATTCACAGATACGCAGTATTTT	CATSRELTLLFTDTQYF
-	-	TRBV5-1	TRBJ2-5	TGCGCCAGCAGCTCCGCCAGCGGCCCTCAAGAGACCCAGTACTTC	CASSSASGPQETQYF
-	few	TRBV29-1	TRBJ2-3	TGCAGCGTGCGGACAGTGTTCACAGATACGCAGTATTTT	CSVRTVFTDTQYF
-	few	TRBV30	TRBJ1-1	TGTGCCTGGAGCCGGAACACTGAAGCTTTCTTT	CAWSRNTEAFF
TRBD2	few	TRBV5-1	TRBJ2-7	TGCGCCAGCAGCTCCGATCTAGCGGAGGACGGGCAGTACTTC	CASSSDLAEDGQYF
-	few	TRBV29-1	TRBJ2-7	TGCAGCGGCGGTAAAGGGACCTACGAGCAGTACTTC	CSGGKGTYEQYF
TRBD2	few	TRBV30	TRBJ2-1	TGTGCCTGGAGTCCCCGCGGGGGGCGGGGGCAGTTCTTC	CAWSPRGGRGQFF
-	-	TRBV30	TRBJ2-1	TGTGCCTGGAGTGCGGGTGCGAGCTACAATGAGCAGTTCTTC	CAWSAGASYNEQFF
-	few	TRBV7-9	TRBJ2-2	TGTGCCAGCAGCTTAGGGCCTTCGAACACCGGGGAGCTGTTTTTT	CASSLGPSNTGELFF
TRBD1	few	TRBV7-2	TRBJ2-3	TGTGCCAGCCGGAGGGACAGGTACACAGATACGCAGTATTTT	CASRRDRYTDTQYF
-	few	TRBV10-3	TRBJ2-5	TGTGCCATCAGTGAGTCTCCAGGGCCCATAGAGACCCAGTACTTC	CAISESPGPIETQYF
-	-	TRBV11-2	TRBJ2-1	TGTGCCAGCAGCTCCCTAAGATACAATGAGCAGTTCTTC	CASSSLRYNEQFF
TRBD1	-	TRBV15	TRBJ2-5	TGTGCCACCAGCAGAGAGGACAGGGTCCAAGAGACCCAGTACTTC	CATSREDRVQETQYF
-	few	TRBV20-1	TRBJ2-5	TGCAGTGCTAGAGATGGGGAGACCCAGTACTTC	CSARDGETQYF
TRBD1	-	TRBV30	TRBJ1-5	TGTGCCTGGAGTGATAGGACAGGGTATAGCAATCAGCCCCAGCATTTT	CAWSDRTGYSNQPQHF
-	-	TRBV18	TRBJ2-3	TGTGCCAGCTCACCAGGGGACGGCCGCACAGATACGCAGTATTTT	CASSPGDGRTDTQYF
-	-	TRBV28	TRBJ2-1	TGTGCCAGTTCGAGTCCGGGAGATGAGCAGTTCTTC	CASSSPGDEQFF
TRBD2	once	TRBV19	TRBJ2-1	TGTGCCAGTAGCACCGCTCGACTAGCGGGAAGGCATGAGCAGTTCTTC	CASSTARLAGRHEQFF